The T cell receptor beta chain described here comes from a study of beta chain features in type 1 diabetes. Overall study findings and caveats: Researchers report that Type 1 diabetes patients had moderately but significantly shorter TCRB CDR3s across all four CD4+ subsets. Any HLA-type effect on TCRB rearrangement remained unresolved here.

V was shortened by 0 bases and J by 4 bases, with 13 bases between the two germline ends. Germline V gene lookup returns CDR1 SGHDT and CDR2 YYEEEE. The CDR3 has 15 amino acids. TCRB transcripts that were expressed got sequenced, as all of the isolated RNA had been reverse transcribed. Clones were sequenced by immunoSEQ multiplex PCR, and TCRdb holds only the in-frame ones, with some missing. Among over 55,000 clones listed, 40% to 65% were seen once. CD4+ naive, central memory, regulatory and stem cell-like memory subsets were isolated by sorting on CD45RO/CCR7/CD25/CD127/CD95/CD27. This clone has a handful of counts. Its specificity is unknown.

The sample comprised Tregs from blood. The clonotype was recovered from a woman in her 40s with type 1 diabetes. The gene calls are TRBV5-6 and TRBJ1-2; D perhaps matches TRBD1 (5 bases). DNA for the CDR3: TGTGCCAGCAGCTTGGAGGCTCTCGGGGGCTATGGCTACACCTTC. This encodes CASSLEALGGYGYTF.